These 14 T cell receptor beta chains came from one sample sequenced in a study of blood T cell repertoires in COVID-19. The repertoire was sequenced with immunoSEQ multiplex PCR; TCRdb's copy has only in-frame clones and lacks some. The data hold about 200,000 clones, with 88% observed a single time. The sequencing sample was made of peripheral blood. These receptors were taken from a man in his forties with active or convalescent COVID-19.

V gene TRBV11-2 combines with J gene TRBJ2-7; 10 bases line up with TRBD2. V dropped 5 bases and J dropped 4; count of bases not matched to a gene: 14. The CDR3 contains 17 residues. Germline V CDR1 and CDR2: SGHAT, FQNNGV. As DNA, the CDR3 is TGTGCCAGCAGCCTAATGGGTGTGAGCGGGAGGGAATACGAGCAGTACTTC. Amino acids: CASSLMGVSGREYEQYF.

CDR3 bases: TGTGCCAGCGGAAACAGGGGGGTTGGAGAGACCCAGTACTTC. Amino acid sequence: CASGNRGVGETQYF. The chain combines TRBV16 with TRBJ2-5; TRBD1 matches 8 bases. V shed 8 bases, J shed 4 bases, and the junction held 9 bases outside the gene matches. Germline lookup yields CDR1 KGHSY and CDR2 FQNENV. The length of the CDR3 is 14 residues.

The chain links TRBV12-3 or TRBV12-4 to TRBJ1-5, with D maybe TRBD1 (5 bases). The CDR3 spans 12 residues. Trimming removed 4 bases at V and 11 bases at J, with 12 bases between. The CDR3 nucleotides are TGTGCCAGCAGTTCGGGGGAAAGGGCCCAGCATTTT. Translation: CASSSGERAQHF.

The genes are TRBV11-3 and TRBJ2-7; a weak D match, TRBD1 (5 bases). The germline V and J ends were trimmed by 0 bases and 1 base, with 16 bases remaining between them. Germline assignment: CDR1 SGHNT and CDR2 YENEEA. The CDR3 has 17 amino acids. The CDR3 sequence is CASSLDPSRDGSYEQYF. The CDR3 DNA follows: TGTGCCAGCAGCTTAGATCCGAGCAGGGATGGTTCCTACGAGCAGTACTTC.

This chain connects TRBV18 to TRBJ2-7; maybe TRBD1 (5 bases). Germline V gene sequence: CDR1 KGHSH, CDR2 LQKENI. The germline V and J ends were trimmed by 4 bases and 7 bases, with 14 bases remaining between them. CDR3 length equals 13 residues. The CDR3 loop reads CASSQGMGQEQYF. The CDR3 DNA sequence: TGTGCCAGCTCACAGGGGATGGGCCAAGAGCAGTACTTC.

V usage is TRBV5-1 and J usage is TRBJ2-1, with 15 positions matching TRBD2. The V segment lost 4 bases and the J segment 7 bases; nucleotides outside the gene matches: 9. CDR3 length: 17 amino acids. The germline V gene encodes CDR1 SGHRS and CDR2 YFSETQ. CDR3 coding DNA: TGCGCCAGCAGCGTCGGACTAGCGGGGGGGCCCCGGAATGAGCAGTTCTTC. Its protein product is CASSVGLAGGPRNEQFF.

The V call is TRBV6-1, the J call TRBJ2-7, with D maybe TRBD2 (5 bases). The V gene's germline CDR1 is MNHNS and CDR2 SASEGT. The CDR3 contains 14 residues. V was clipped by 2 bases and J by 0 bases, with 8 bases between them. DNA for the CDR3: TGTGCCAGCAGTGAAAAGCGGAACTCCTACGAGCAGTACTTC. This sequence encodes CASSEKRNSYEQYF.

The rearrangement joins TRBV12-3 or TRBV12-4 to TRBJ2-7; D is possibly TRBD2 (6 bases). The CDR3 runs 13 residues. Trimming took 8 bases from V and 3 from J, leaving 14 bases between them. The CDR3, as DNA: TGTGCCAGCGGGTCGGGTAGCGGCTACGAGCAGTACTTC. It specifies CASGSGSGYEQYF.

The chain's CDR3 is CASSQETGFYGYTF. In DNA form, the CDR3 reads TGCGCCAGCAGCCAGGAGACAGGGTTTTATGGCTACACCTTC. This rearrangement joins TRBV4-1 to TRBJ1-2; 7 bases map to TRBD1. The ends lost 3 bases at V and 5 bases at J; junction bases unmatched: 6. There are 14 residues in the CDR3. Germline V gene sequence: CDR1 MGHRA, CDR2 YSYEKL.

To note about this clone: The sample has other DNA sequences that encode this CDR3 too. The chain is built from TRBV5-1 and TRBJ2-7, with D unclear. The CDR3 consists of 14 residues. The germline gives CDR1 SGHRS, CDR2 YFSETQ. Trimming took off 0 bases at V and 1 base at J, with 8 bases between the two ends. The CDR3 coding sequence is TGCGCCAGCAGCTTGGTTCCCGGGTCCTACGAGCAGTACTTC. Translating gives CASSLVPGSYEQYF.

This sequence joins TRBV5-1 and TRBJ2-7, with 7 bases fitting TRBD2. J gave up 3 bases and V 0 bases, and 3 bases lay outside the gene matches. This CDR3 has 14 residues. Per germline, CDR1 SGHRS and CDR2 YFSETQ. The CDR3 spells CASSLERGDYEQYF. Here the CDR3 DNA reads TGCGCCAGCAGCTTGGAACGGGGGGACTACGAGCAGTACTTC.

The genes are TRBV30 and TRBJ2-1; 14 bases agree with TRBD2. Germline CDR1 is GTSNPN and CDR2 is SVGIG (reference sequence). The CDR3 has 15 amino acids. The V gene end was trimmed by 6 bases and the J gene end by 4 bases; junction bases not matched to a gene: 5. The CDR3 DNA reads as TGTGCCTGCAGACTAGCGGGAGGGCCGTACAATGAGCAGTTCTTC. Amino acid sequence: CACRLAGGPYNEQFF.

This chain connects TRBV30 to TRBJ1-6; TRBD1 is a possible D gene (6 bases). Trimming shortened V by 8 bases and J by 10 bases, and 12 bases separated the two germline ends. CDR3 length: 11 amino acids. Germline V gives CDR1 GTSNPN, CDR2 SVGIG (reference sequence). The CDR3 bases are TGTGCCGGGGGGGGCAGCTCACCCCTCCACTTT. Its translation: CAGGGSSPLHF.

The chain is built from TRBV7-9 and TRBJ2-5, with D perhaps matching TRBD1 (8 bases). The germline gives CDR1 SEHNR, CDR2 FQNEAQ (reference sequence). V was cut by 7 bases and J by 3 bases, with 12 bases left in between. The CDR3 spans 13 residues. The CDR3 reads CASTTGGEETQYF. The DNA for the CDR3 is TGTGCCAGCACTACAGGGGGGGAAGAGACCCAGTACTTC.